This T cell receptor (beta chain) was identified during a study of blood T cell repertoires in COVID-19. The germline V gene encodes CDR1 SGHNT and CDR2 YYREEE (reference sequence). Trimming cost V 4 bases and J 2 bases, with 12 bases left between them. This CDR3 is built from 14 residues. The data were produced by immunoSEQ multiplex PCR, yet TCRdb's version contains in-frame clones alone and is incomplete. The sample lists more than 300,000 clones, more than 75% occurring once. Study members were between 18 and 89 years old and lived in 20 to 30 US regions. The chain uses TRBV5-4 and TRBJ2-5, with D unresolved. The clonotype comes from a man aged 25 to 45 who had recovered from COVID-19. Input material: PBMCs or T cells enriched from blood (not recorded which). The CDR3 nucleotides are TGTGCCAGCAGCCCCGATTCAGCGCAAGAGACCCAGTACTTC. As protein: CASSPDSAQETQYF.